This T cell receptor (beta chain) is from a study of blood T cell repertoires in COVID-19. Background on the study: Acute-phase and convalescent COVID-19 samples originated in the United States, Italy and Spain. From T cells, B-cell-depleted T cells, or PBMCs came the material, which was cDNA or gDNA.

How the authors handled the data: Using reference gene primer amplification, nucleated cell counts were estimated. Measured with immunoSEQ multiplex PCR; TCRdb has only the in-frame clones, and not every one. The V and J calls and the clone size are those of that table, but D and trimming were determined from the DNA. The sample lists roughly 200,000 clones, 86% occurring once. CDR1 and CDR2 (germline): MDHEN, SYDVKM. CDR3 size: 11 residues. V was cut by 8 bases and J by 8 bases, with 12 bases left in between. The study assigned cohorts using participant-reported clinical history. Sequenced: PBMCs or T cells enriched from blood (not recorded which). The clonotype comes from a man aged 35 to 55 with acute COVID-19. The genes are TRBV28 and TRBJ1-2; D not resolved. The CDR3 is CASGGMGGYTF. CDR3 nucleotides: TGTGCCAGCGGAGGGATGGGAGGCTACACCTTC.